Listed here are 10 T cell receptor beta chains from one sample, sequenced in a study of long-term antiretroviral therapy in people with HIV (dated by TCRdb to 2021 to 2024). The immunoSEQ hsTCRB v3.0 assay was used at survey level resolution to sequence the TRB variable region. The source is immuneACCESS, and TCRdb retained only in-frame sequences with V and J called. Part of the clones is not carried over; for the studies checked, unresolved V genes explain less than half of this, and the remainder is unexplained. In this sample the table shows roughly 18,000 clones, approximately 78% of which occur a single time. Approximately 8.6% of the sample is taken by the ten largest. The specimen was unsorted PBMCs, collected at the start of antiretroviral therapy, before treatment. The receptor set was obtained from a woman in her thirties or forties with HIV.

Relative to its sample, this clone is medium-sized. The chain recombines TRBV30 with TRBJ1-1; no clear D gene. The CDR3 has 12 residues. The ends were cut back, 3 bases at V and 3 bases at J, with 8 bases in the middle. Germline values: CDR1 GTSNPN, CDR2 SVGIG (reference sequence). The CDR3 region has the DNA TGTGCCTGGAGAACCATGGACACTGAAGCTTTCTTT. This encodes CAWRTMDTEAFF.

V gene TRBV18 combines with J gene TRBJ2-7, with 16 nucleotides matching TRBD2. This CDR3 region has 22 residues. Germline trimming cut 2 bases from V and 5 bases from J; bases unmatched to any gene: 21. The germline gives CDR1 KGHSH, CDR2 LQKENI. The CDR3 DNA is TGTGCCAGCTCACCAGAAGCCCTAGGGACTAGCGGGGGGGCCTGGTTGTTAAACGAGCAGTACTTC. Protein sequence: CASSPEALGTSGGAWLLNEQYF.

J is TRBJ1-1 and V is TRBV15, with D possibly matching TRBD1 (5 bases). Deletions cut 0 bases from V and 4 bases from J, with 9 bases between. The CDR3 is 14 amino acids. In germline, CDR1 is LNHNV, CDR2 YYDKDF (reference sequence). CDR3: CATSRERGGTEAFF. CDR3 nucleotides: TGTGCCACCAGCAGAGAGAGGGGTGGCACTGAAGCTTTCTTT.

This chain joins TRBV9 and TRBJ2-7; maybe TRBD2 (6 bases). Deletions cut 0 bases from V and 7 bases from J, with 11 bases between. In germline, CDR1 is SGDLS, CDR2 YYNGEE. The CDR3 covers 13 residues. This chain's CDR3 is CASSVGPLAEQYF. CDR3 in DNA: TGTGCCAGCAGCGTAGGGCCCCTAGCGGAGCAGTACTTC.

The rearrangement joins TRBV11-3 to TRBJ2-3; TRBD2 matches at 10 bases. V gave up 4 bases and J gave up 3 bases; unmatched junction bases: 4. Germline loops: CDR1 SGHNT, CDR2 YENEEA. This CDR3 has 15 amino acids. This chain's CDR3 is CASSYSGGTTDTQYF. The CDR3 nucleotides are TGTGCCAGCAGCTATAGCGGGGGGACGACAGATACGCAGTATTTT. The variable domain in full, completed from reference TRBV11-3 and TRBJ2-3, reads EAGVVQSPRYKIIEKKQPVAFWCNPISGHNTLYWYLQNLGQGPELLIRYENEEAVDDSQLPKDRFSAERLKGVDSTLKIQPAELGDSAVYLCASSYSGGTTDTQYFGPGTRLTVL.

V gene TRBV27 combines with J gene TRBJ2-7, with 10 bases aligning to TRBD1. Germline CDR1 and CDR2: MNHEY and SMNVEV (reference sequence). This CDR3 has 17 residues. V shed 5 bases, J shed 4 bases, and the junction held 14 bases outside the gene matches. DNA for the CDR3: TGTGCCAGCAGTCATGGACAGGGGGTCCCCCACTTGTACGAGCAGTACTTC. Translated: CASSHGQGVPHLYEQYF.

This clone was observed once. The chain links TRBV5-6 to TRBJ1-4, with 7 nucleotides matching TRBD1. There are 15 residues in the CDR3. Losses at the gene ends were 4 bases for V and 6 bases for J; bases not matched to a gene: 9. CDR1 SGHDT and CDR2 YYEEEE come from the germline V gene. The CDR3: CASSNSGGSDEKLFF. CDR3 coding DNA: TGTGCCAGCAGCAATTCAGGGGGAAGTGATGAAAAACTGTTTTTT.

The chain is built from TRBV7-2 and TRBJ2-7, with TRBD1 as a possible D gene (6 bases). Looked up from germline, CDR1 is SGHTA and CDR2 is FQGNSA. V was clipped by 5 bases and J by 3 bases, with 8 bases between them. The CDR3 has 12 amino acids. Here the CDR3 DNA reads TGTGCCAGCAGCCCGACAGGCTACGAGCAGTACTTC. The encoded protein is CASSPTGYEQYF.

The gene calls are TRBV9 and TRBJ1-3, with D possibly being TRBD1 (6 bases). Per the germline V gene, CDR1 is SGDLS and CDR2 is YYNGEE. With 3 bases removed from V and 0 bases from J, the gap between germline ends came to 10 bases. This CDR3 region has 15 residues. The CDR3 is CASSERTASGNTIYF. DNA for the CDR3: TGTGCCAGCAGCGAGAGGACAGCCTCTGGAAACACCATATATTTT.

The V gene is TRBV30, the J gene TRBJ2-3, with a weak D call TRBD2 (7 bases). This CDR3 region has 16 residues. Germline lookup yields CDR1 GTSNPN and CDR2 SVGIG (reference sequence). Trimming took off 4 bases at V and 0 bases at J, with 17 bases between the two ends. Here the CDR3 reads CAWKAGAFYSTDTQYF. The CDR3 DNA sequence: TGTGCCTGGAAGGCGGGGGCCTTCTATAGCACAGATACGCAGTATTTT.